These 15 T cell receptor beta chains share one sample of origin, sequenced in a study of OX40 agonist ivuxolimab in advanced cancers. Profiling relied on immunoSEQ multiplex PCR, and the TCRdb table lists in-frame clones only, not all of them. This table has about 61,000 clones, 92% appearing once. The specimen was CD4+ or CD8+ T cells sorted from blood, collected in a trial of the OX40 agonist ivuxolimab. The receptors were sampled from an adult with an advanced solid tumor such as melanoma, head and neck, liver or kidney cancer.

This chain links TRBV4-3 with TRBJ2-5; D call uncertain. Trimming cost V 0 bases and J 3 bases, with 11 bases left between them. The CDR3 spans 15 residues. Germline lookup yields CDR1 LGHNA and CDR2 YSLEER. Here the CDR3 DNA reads TGCGCCAGCAGCCAAGATCTCATGAGCGAAGAGACCCAGTACTTC. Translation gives CASSQDLMSEETQYF.

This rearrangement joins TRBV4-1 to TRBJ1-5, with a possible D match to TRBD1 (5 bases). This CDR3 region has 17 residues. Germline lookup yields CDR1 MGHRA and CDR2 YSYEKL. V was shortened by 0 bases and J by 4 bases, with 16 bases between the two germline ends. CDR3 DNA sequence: TGCGCCAGCAGCCAAGAGTGGGGCACCCTGGGGAATCAGCCCCAGCATTTT. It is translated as CASSQEWGTLGNQPQHF.

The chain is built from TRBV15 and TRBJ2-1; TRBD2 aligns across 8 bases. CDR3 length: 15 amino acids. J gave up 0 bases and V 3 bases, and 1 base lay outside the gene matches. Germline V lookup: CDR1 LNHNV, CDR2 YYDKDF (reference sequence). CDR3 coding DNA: TGTGCCACCAGCAGGAGCGGGAGCTCCTACAATGAGCAGTTCTTC. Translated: CATSRSGSSYNEQFF.

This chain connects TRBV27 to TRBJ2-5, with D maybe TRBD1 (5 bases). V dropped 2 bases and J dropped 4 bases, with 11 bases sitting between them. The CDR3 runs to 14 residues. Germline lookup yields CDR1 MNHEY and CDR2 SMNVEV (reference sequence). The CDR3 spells CASSLGQGRETQYF. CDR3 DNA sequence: TGTGCCAGCAGTTTAGGTCAGGGTCGAGAGACCCAGTACTTC.

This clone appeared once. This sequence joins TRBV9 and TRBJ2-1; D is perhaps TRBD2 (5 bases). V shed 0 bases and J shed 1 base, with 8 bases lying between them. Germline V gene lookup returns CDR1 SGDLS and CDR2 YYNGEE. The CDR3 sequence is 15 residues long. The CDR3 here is CASSVGVASYNEQFF. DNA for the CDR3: TGTGCCAGCAGCGTAGGAGTAGCGTCCTACAATGAGCAGTTCTTC.

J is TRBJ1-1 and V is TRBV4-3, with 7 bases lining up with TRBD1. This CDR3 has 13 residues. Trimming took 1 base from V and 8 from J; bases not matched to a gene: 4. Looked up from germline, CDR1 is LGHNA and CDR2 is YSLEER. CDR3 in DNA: TGCGCCAGCAGCCAAGGGACAGGTCTGGAAGCTTTCTTT. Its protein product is CASSQGTGLEAFF.

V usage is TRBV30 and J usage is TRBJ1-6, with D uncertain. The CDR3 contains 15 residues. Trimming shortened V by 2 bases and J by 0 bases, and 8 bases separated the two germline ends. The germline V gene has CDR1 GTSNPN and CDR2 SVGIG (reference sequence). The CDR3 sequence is CAWSYESSYNSPLHF. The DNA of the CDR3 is TGTGCCTGGAGTTACGAGAGCTCCTATAATTCACCCCTCCACTTT.

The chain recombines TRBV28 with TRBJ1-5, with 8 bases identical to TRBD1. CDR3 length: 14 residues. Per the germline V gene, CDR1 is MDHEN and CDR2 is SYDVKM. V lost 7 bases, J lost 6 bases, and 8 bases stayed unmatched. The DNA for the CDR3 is TGTGCCAGCACCTACCAGGGGGCGGGTCAGCCCCAGCATTTT. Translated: CASTYQGAGQPQHF.

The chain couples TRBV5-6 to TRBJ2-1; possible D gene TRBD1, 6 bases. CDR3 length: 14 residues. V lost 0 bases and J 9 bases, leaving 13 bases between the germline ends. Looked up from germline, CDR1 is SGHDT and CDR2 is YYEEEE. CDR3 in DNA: TGTGCCAGCAGCTTGGCCTCAGGGGTGTTTGAGCAGTTCTTC. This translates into CASSLASGVFEQFF.

The CDR3 is CAWSYRDGEAFF. The CDR3 bases are TGTGCCTGGAGCTACCGGGACGGTGAAGCTTTCTTT. The chain combines TRBV30 with TRBJ1-1; a weak D match, TRBD1 (5 bases). Trimming stripped 3 bases from V and 7 bases from J, with 12 bases between. CDR1 GTSNPN and CDR2 SVGIG come from the germline V gene (reference sequence). The CDR3 is made up of 12 amino acids.

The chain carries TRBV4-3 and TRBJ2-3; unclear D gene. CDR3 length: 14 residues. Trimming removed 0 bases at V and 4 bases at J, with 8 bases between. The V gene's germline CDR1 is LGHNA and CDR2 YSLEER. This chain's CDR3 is CASSQEEVADTQYF. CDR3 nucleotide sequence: TGCGCCAGCAGCCAAGAAGAAGTCGCAGATACGCAGTATTTT.

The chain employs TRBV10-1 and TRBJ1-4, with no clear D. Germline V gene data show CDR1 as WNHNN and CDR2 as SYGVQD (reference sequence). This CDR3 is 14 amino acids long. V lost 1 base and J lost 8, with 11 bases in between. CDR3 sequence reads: CASSEFPLNEKLFF. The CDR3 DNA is TGCGCCAGCAGTGAGTTTCCCCTAAACGAAAAACTGTTTTTT.

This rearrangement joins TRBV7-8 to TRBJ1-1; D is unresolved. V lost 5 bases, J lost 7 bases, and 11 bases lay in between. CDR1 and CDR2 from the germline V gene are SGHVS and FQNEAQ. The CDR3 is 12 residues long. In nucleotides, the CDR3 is TGTGCCAGCAGCCCATCAACAGTTGAAGCTTTCTTT. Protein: CASSPSTVEAFF.

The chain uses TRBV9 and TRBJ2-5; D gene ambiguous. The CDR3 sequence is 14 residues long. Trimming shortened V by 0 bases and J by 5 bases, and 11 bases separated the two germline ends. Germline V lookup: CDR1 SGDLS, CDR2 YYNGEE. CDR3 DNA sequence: TGTGCCAGCAGCGTAGACGGGTTCTTGGAGACCCAGTACTTC. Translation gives CASSVDGFLETQYF. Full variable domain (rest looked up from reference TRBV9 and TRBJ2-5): DSGVTQTPKHLITATGQRVTLRCSPRSGDLSVYWYQQSLDQGLQFLIQYYNGEERAKGNILERFSAQQFPDLHSELNLSSLELGDSALYFCASSVDGFLETQYFGPGTRLLVL.

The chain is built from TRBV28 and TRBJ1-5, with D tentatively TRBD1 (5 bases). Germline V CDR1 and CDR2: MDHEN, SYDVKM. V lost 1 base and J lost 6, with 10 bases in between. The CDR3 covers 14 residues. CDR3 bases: TGTGCCAGCAGTTTATACCGGGGCAGTCAGCCCCAGCATTTT. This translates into CASSLYRGSQPQHF. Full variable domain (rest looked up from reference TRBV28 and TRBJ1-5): DVKVTQSSRYLVKRTGEKVFLECVQDMDHENMFWYRQDPGLGLRLIYFSYDVKMKEKGDIPEGYSVSREKKERFSLILESASTNQTSMYLCASSLYRGSQPQHFGDGTRLSIL.